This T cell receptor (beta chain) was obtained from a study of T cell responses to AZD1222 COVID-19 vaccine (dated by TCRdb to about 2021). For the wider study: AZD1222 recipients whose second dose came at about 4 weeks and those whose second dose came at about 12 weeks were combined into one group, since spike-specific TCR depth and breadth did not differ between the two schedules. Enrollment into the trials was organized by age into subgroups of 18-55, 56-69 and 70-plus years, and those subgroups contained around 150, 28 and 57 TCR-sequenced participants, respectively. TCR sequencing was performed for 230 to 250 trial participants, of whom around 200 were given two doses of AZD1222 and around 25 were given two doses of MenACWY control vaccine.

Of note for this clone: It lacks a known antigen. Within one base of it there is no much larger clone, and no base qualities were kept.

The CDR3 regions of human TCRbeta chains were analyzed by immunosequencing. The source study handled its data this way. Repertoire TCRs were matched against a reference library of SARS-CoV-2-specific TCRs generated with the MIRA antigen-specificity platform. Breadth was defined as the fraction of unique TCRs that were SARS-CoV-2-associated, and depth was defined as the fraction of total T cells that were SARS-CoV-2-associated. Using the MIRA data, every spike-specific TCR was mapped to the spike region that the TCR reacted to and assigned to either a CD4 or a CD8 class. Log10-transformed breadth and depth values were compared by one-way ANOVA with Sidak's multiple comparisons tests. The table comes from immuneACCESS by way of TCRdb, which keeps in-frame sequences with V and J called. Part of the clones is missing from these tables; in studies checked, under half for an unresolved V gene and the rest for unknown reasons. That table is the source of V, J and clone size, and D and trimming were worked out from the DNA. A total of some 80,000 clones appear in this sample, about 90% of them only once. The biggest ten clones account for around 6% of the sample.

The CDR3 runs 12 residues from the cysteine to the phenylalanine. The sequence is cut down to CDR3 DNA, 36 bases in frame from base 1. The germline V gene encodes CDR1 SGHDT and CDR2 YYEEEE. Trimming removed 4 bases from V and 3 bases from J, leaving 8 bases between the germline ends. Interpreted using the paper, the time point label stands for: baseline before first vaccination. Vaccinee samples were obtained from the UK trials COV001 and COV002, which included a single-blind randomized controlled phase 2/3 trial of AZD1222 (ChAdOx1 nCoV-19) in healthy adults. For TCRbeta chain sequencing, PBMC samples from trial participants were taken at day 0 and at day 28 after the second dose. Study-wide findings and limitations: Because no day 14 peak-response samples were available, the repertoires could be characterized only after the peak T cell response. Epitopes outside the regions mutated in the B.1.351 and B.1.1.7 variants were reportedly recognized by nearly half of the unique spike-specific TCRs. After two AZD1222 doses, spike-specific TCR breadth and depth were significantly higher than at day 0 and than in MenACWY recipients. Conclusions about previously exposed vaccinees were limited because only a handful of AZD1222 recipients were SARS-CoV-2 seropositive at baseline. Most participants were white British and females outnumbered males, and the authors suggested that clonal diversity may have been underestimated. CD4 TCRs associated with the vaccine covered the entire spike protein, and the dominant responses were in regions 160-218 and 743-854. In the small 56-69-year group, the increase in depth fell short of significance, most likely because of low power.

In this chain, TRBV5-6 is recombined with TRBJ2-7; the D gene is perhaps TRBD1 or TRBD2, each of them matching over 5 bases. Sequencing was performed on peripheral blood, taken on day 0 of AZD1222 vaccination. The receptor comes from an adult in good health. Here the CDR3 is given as CASSRDHYEQYF. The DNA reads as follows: TGTGCCAGCAGCCGGGACCACTACGAGCAGTACTTC.